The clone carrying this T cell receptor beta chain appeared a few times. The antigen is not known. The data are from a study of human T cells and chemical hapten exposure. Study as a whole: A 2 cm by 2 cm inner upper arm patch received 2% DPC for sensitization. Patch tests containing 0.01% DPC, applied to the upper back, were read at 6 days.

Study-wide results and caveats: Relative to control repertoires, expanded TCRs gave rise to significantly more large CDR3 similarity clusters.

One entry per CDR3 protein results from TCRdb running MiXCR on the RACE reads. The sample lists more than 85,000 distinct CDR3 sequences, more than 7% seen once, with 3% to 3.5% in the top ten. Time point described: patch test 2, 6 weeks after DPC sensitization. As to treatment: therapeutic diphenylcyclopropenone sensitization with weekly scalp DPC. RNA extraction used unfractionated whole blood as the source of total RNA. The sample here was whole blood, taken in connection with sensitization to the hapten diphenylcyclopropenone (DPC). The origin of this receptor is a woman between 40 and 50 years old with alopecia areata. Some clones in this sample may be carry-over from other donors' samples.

In DNA, the CDR3 is TGCAGCTGCGGGGACCCCAATCAGCCCCAGCATTTT. Translating gives CSCGDPNQPQHF. The V and J genes are TRBV29-1 and TRBJ1-5; a weak D match, TRBD1 (5 bases). V dropped 8 bases and J dropped 3 bases, with 11 bases sitting between them. Germline V gene data show CDR1 as SQVTM and CDR2 as ANQGSEA. The CDR3 runs to 12 residues. Complete variable domain (other parts from reference TRBV29-1 and TRBJ1-5): SAVISQKPSRDICQRGTSLTIQCQVDSQVTMMFWYRQQPGQSLTLIATANQGSEATYESGFVIDKFPISRPNLTFSTLTVSNMSPEDSSIYLCSCGDPNQPQHFGDGTRLSIL.